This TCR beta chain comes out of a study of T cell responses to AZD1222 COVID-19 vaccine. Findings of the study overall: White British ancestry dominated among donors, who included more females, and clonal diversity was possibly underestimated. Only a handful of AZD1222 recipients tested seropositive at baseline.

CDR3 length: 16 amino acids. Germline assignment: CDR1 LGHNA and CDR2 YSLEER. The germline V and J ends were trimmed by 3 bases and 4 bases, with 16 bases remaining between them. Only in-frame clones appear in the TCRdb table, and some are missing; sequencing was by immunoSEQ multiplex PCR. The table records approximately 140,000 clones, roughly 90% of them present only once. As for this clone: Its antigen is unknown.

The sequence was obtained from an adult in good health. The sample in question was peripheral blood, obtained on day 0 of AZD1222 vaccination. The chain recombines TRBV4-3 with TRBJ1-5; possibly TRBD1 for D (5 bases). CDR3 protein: CASSQDTSYPNQPQHF. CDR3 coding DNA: TGCGCCAGCAGCCAGGACACATCTTACCCTAATCAGCCCCAGCATTTT.